This T cell receptor (beta chain) was identified in a study of T cell responses to AZD1222 COVID-19 vaccine. Remarks on this clone: The antigen is undetermined.

Using immunoSEQ multiplex PCR, the repertoire was profiled, and TCRdb retains in-frame clones only, with some absent. The data contain some 120,000 clones, roughly 86% of them singletons. Pooled samples include second doses given at about 4 or 12 weeks. The CDR3 has 15 amino acids. The J segment lost 4 bases and the V segment lost 1 base, leaving 6 bases of the junction unmatched. Germline V lookup: CDR1 MNHNS, CDR2 SASEGT. Study observations and caveats: Repertoire sampling was restricted to post-peak T cell response timepoints. It should be noted that donors were predominantly white British and more often female, and clonal diversity was possibly underestimated.

Here the sequenced sample was peripheral blood, taken 28 days after the second AZD1222 dose. The genes are TRBV6-1 and TRBJ1-2, with 7 bases matching TRBD1. The receptor's source is an adult who received the AZD1222 COVID-19 vaccine. CDR3 nucleotides: TGTGCCAGCAGTGAAGGACAGGGACTAATCTATGGCTACACCTTC. Translated, it gives CASSEGQGLIYGYTF.